Listed below are T cell receptor beta chains from one sample, sequenced in a study of blood T cell repertoires in COVID-19. Libraries were prepared by immunoSEQ multiplex PCR; TCRdb keeps only in-frame clonotypes and omits some of them. The sample lists 390,000 or so clones, approximately 88% occurring once. Sequencing used peripheral blood. These receptors were collected from a woman aged 25 to 39 with COVID-19, enrolled during active disease. CDR3s include the opening cysteine and the closing phenylalanine or tryptophan. The D gene is left open where the match is weak. A clone size is listed for some rows: how often the clone was seen (once, few, many), or a class if it is expanded.

clone size	V gene	D gene	J gene	CDR3 protein	CDR3 DNA
NA	TRBV25-1	NA	TRBJ1-2	CASSEPGQQANYGYTF	TGTGCCAGCAGTGAACCCGGACAGCAAGCTAACTATGGCTACACCTTC
few	TRBV6-7	NA	TRBJ1-2	CASSYWGANYGYTF	TGTGCCAGCAGTTACTGGGGGGCTAACTATGGCTACACCTTC
NA	TRBV19	NA	TRBJ2-1	CASRSRSPNNEQFF	TGTGCCAGTAGGTCTAGAAGCCCCAACAATGAGCAGTTCTTC
NA	TRBV7-6	TRBD1	TRBJ2-2	CASRPTGGLGSGELFF	TGTGCCAGCAGGCCCACAGGGGGCCTAGGCTCCGGGGAGCTGTTTTTT
NA	TRBV5-6	TRBD2	TRBJ2-2	CASSLVTGAGGATGELFF	TGTGCCAGCAGCCTGGTTACAGGGGCGGGAGGGGCCACCGGGGAGCTGTTTTTT
NA	TRBV27	TRBD2	TRBJ2-1	CASSSTGSGILLYNEQFF	TGTGCCAGCAGTTCGACCGGTAGCGGGATCCTACTCTACAATGAGCAGTTCTTC
NA	TRBV13	TRBD1	TRBJ1-4	CASSFTGQPEKLFF	TGTGCCAGCAGCTTTACGGGACAGCCTGAAAAACTGTTTTTT
NA	TRBV30	TRBD1	TRBJ1-6	CAWNRDRGGSPLHF	TGTGCCTGGAACCGGGACAGAGGGGGTTCACCCCTCCACTTT
NA	TRBV6-6	TRBD1	TRBJ1-2	CASSYEGAQSFSRAF	TGTGCCAGCAGTTACGAGGGGGCGCAATCTTTCTCAAGGGCCTTC
once	TRBV7-7	TRBD1	TRBJ2-1	CASSQDRANEQFF	TGTGCTAGCAGCCAGGACAGGGCCAATGAGCAGTTCTTC
NA	TRBV27	NA	TRBJ1-2	CASSLSGHLRAGYTF	TGTGCCAGCAGTTTATCGGGGCACCTCCGCGCGGGCTACACCTTC
NA	TRBV5-5	NA	TRBJ1-1	CASSRAPNTEAFF	TGTGCCAGCAGTCGAGCCCCGAACACTGAAGCTTTCTTT
once	TRBV6-2/TRBV6-3	TRBD1	TRBJ1-2	CASSKDRTYGYTF	TGTGCCAGCAGTAAGGACAGGACATATGGCTACACCTTC
NA	TRBV27	TRBD1	TRBJ1-1	CASSLNRGLRNTEAFF	TGTGCCAGCAGTTTAAACAGGGGGCTACGGAACACTGAAGCTTTCTTT
NA	TRBV4-3	NA	TRBJ1-6	CASSQDLSGGSPLHF	TGCGCCAGCAGCCAAGATCTCTCGGGGGGGTCACCCCTCCACTTT
NA	TRBV11-2	NA	TRBJ1-5	CASSPGQNQPQHF	TGTGCCAGCAGCCCCGGACAGAATCAGCCCCAGCATTTT
NA	TRBV7-9	TRBD2	TRBJ2-7	CASSLGGTGRKIEQYF	TGTGCCAGCAGCTTAGGAGGAACCGGGAGGAAAATAGAGCAGTACTTC
NA	TRBV9	TRBD1	TRBJ1-1	CASSVGLPRTGGIIDTEAFF	TGTGCCAGCAGCGTAGGGTTACCCCGGACAGGGGGCATCATCGACACTGAAGCTTTCTTT
once	TRBV7-9	TRBD1	TRBJ1-2	CASSSLDRANYGYTF	TGTGCCAGCAGCTCGTTGGACAGGGCTAACTATGGCTACACCTTC
NA	TRBV7-9	NA	TRBJ2-3	CASSPPGGGEGTDTQYF	TGTGCCAGCAGCCCCCCCGGTGGGGGCGAAGGCACAGATACGCAGTATTTT
NA	TRBV2	TRBD2	TRBJ2-1	CASSDRVAGAYNEQFF	TGTGCCAGCAGTGATAGAGTAGCGGGGGCCTACAATGAGCAGTTCTTC
NA	TRBV5-4	TRBD2	TRBJ2-5	CASSSGGLETQYF	TGTGCCAGCAGCTCGGGGGGGTTGGAGACCCAGTACTTC
NA	TRBV7-9	TRBD1	TRBJ1-2	CASSLAGQINYGYTF	TGTGCCAGCAGCTTAGCGGGACAGATTAACTATGGCTACACCTTC
NA	TRBV4-3	NA	TRBJ1-1	CASSQEFKGYPPHTEAFF	TGCGCCAGCAGCCAAGAGTTTAAGGGGTACCCTCCCCACACTGAAGCTTTCTTT
NA	TRBV19	NA	TRBJ2-2	CASSRADGAFTGELFF	TGTGCCAGTAGTAGGGCGGATGGGGCTTTCACCGGGGAGCTGTTTTTT
NA	TRBV6-2/TRBV6-3	TRBD2	TRBJ2-1	CASSAVRGGPGYNEQFF	TGTGCCAGCAGCGCCGTGCGGGGGGGCCCCGGGTACAATGAGCAGTTCTTC
NA	TRBV5-1	NA	TRBJ1-1	CASREGLSTEAFF	TGCGCCAGCAGGGAGGGCCTGAGCACTGAAGCTTTCTTT
NA	TRBV5-1	TRBD1	TRBJ2-7	CASSFGDRADEQYF	TGCGCCAGCAGCTTCGGGGACAGGGCTGACGAGCAGTACTTC
NA	TRBV5-1	TRBD2	TRBJ2-7	CASKTGGTSSYEQYF	TGCGCCAGCAAAACGGGAGGGACCAGCTCCTACGAGCAGTACTTC
NA	TRBV30	NA	TRBJ2-1	CAWSRGSSYNEQFF	TGTGCCTGGAGCCGGGGGAGCTCCTACAATGAGCAGTTCTTC
NA	TRBV29-1	TRBD1	TRBJ2-2	CSVGADRGRAGELFF	TGCAGCGTTGGCGCTGACAGGGGGCGCGCCGGGGAGCTGTTTTTT
few	TRBV5-4	TRBD2	TRBJ2-1	CASSREGATPYNEQFF	TGTGCCAGCTCGCGGGAGGGGGCGACCCCCTACAATGAGCAGTTCTTC
NA	TRBV9	TRBD1	TRBJ1-3	CASSLDRGDSGNTIYF	TGTGCCAGCAGCTTAGACAGGGGGGATTCTGGAAACACCATATATTTT
NA	TRBV5-1	NA	TRBJ2-5	CASSLEGAATRETQYF	TGCGCCAGCAGCCTGGAGGGGGCCGCGACTAGAGAGACCCAGTACTTC
NA	TRBV6-2/TRBV6-3	TRBD2	TRBJ2-5	CASSYPSGGPGETQYF	TGTGCCAGCAGTTACCCTTCGGGGGGGCCGGGGGAGACCCAGTACTTC
NA	TRBV10-3	NA	TRBJ1-2	CAISVTVGGYTF	TGTGCCATCAGTGTTACAGTTGGTGGCTACACCTTC
NA	TRBV29-1	TRBD1	TRBJ1-2	CSVGDRVGYTF	TGCAGCGTTGGGGACAGGGTTGGCTACACCTTC
NA	TRBV11-2	TRBD2	TRBJ2-2	CASTRTSDTGELFF	TGTGCCAGCACCCGGACTAGCGACACCGGGGAGCTGTTTTTT
NA	TRBV24-1	NA	TRBJ2-1	CATAGGQGNYNEQFF	TGTGCCACCGCTGGGGGACAAGGGAACTACAATGAGCAGTTCTTC
NA	TRBV5-1	NA	TRBJ2-3	CASSLAVTDTQYF	TGCGCCAGCAGCTTGGCGGTGACAGATACGCAGTATTTT
once	TRBV7-2	TRBD2	TRBJ2-1	CASSPRAGVGSYNEQFF	TGTGCCAGCAGCCCCCGTGCGGGAGTTGGATCCTACAATGAGCAGTTCTTC
NA	TRBV11-2	NA	TRBJ2-3	CASSLGLDTQYF	TGTGCCAGCAGCTTGGGACTAGATACGCAGTATTTT
NA	TRBV28	TRBD1	TRBJ1-1	CASSLQGARTEAFF	TGTGCCAGCAGTTTACAGGGGGCGAGGACTGAAGCTTTCTTT
NA	TRBV5-6	NA	TRBJ2-7	CASRDSSSYEQYF	TGTGCCAGCAGGGACAGCTCTTCCTACGAGCAGTACTTC
NA	TRBV12-3/TRBV12-4	NA	TRBJ1-5	CASSRGSWQPQHF	TGTGCCAGCAGCCGAGGGTCGTGGCAGCCCCAGCATTTT
NA	TRBV7-2	NA	TRBJ1-2	CASRPGNYGYTF	TGTGCCAGCCGTCCGGGGAACTATGGCTACACCTTC
NA	TRBV5-1	NA	TRBJ1-5	CASSLVGGGGNQPQHF	TGCGCCAGCAGCTTGGTCGGCGGGGGCGGCAATCAGCCCCAGCATTTT
NA	TRBV19	TRBD1	TRBJ2-2	CASRSGQGPGELFF	TGTGCCAGTAGGTCGGGACAGGGCCCCGGGGAGCTGTTTTTT
NA	TRBV12-3/TRBV12-4	NA	TRBJ2-7	CASSFHYEQYF	TGTGCCAGCAGTTTTCACTACGAGCAGTACTTC
NA	TRBV3-1/TRBV3-2	NA	TRBJ1-5	CASSPFGELGQPQHF	TGTGCCAGCAGCCCTTTCGGGGAGTTAGGTCAGCCCCAGCATTTT
once	TRBV5-1	TRBD1	TRBJ2-6	CASSDRASSGANVLTF	TGCGCCAGCAGCGACAGGGCCAGCTCTGGGGCCAACGTCCTGACTTTC
NA	TRBV30	NA	TRBJ1-1	CAWIREMGTEAFF	TGTGCCTGGATTCGGGAGATGGGAACTGAAGCTTTCTTT